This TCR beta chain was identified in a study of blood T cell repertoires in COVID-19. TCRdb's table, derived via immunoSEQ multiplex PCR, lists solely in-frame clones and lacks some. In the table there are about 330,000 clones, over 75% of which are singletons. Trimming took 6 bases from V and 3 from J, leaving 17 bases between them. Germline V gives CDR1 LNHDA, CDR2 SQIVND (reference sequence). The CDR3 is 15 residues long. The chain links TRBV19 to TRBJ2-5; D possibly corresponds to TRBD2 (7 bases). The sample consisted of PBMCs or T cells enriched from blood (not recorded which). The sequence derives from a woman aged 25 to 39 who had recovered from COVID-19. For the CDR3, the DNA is TGTGCCAGTAGCGCCTCACGGGGGGCGGAAGAGACCCAGTACTTC. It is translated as CASSASRGAEETQYF.